This T cell receptor beta chain is drawn from a study of radiotherapy plus CTLA-4 blockade in lung cancer. Profiling relied on immunoSEQ multiplex PCR, and the TCRdb table lists in-frame clones only, not all of them. The sample shows about 100,000 clones, roughly four fifths of them seen only once. Unmatched junction bases numbered 0, after V lost 3 bases and J lost 5 bases. The CDR3 runs to 13 residues. Germline loops: CDR1 SGDLS, CDR2 YYNGEE. This chain uses TRBV9 with TRBJ2-2, with 8 bases lining up with TRBD1. The TCR sequence derives from a human donor with non-small cell lung cancer who had stable disease on radiotherapy plus ipilimumab. The input for sequencing was peripheral blood, taken from a patient treated with radiotherapy plus ipilimumab. The CDR3 nucleotides read TGTGCCAGCAGCGGGACAGGGACCGGGGAGCTGTTTTTT. Its protein is CASSGTGTGELFF.